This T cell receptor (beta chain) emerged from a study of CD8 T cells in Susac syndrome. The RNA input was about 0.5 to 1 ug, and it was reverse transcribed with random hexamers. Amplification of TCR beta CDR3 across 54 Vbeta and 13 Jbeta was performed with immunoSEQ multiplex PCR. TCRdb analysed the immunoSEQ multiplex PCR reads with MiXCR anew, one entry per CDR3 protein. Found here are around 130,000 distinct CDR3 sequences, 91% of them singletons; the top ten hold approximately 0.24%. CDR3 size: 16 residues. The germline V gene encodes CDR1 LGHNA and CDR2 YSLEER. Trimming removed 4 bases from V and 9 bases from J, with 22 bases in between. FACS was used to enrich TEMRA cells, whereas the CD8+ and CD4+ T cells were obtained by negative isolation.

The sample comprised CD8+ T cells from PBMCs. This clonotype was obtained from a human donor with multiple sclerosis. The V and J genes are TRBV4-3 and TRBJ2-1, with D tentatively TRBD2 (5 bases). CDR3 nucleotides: TGCGCCAGCAGCCCATACTCGGTTGACCGAGGGAGTGAGCAGTTCTTC. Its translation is CASSPYSVDRGSEQFF.